The following is a TCR beta chain sequence with its context. This clone's antigen is unknown. Base qualities are not recorded, but no much larger clone differs from it by a single base. The record originates from a study of blood T cell repertoires in COVID-19 (TCRdb year 2020). Describing the broader study: The collaborator samples originated in the United States, Italy and Spain and spanned the acute and convalescent phases of COVID-19. Deeply sampled blood TCRbeta repertoires from subjects exposed to, actively infected with, or recovered from COVID-19 were included in the dataset. HLA class I and class II types, where available, came from metadata supplied by the sample provider rather than from assay-based typing. The repertoires were released in a freely available public database intended as a resource for research on the immune response to SARS-CoV-2. The material from the prospective study consisted of cDNA or gDNA derived from T cells, B-cell-depleted T cells, or PBMCs. A de-identified subject ID, COVID-19 status, age in years and sex were almost always included in the sample metadata. The samples were drawn from two sources: the first 160 participants of the ongoing ImmuneRACE study, and 1,254 subjects contributed by 6 global collaborators.

The germline V gene (reference sequence) specifies GTSNPN as CDR1 and SVGIG as CDR2. Including cysteine and phenylalanine, the CDR3 has 16 amino acids. The kept DNA is CDR3 alone, 48 bases in frame from the first base. V gives up 0 bases and J gives up 6 bases, and the segment between their germline ends measures 18 bases. What the study reported, not specific to this receptor: Clinical and demographic metadata were provided uncurated, with the amount varying by source and participant.

One collaborating source in Seattle enrolled patients during active infection and followed them longitudinally through the course of disease. The collaborating institutions used their own protocols to collect whole blood in K2EDTA tubes. For TCRbeta analysis, collaborators shipped samples as frozen whole blood, isolated PBMCs, or DNA extracted from either of those sample types. The immunoSEQ Assay, a bias-controlled multiplex PCR, was used to amplify TCRbeta CDR3 regions from genomic DNA. The original methods were these. The number of nucleated cells in each sample was estimated by amplification of reference gene primers within the assay. Sequence reads were collapsed and filtered to measure the absolute abundance of every unique TCRbeta CDR3 rearrangement. Productive Simpson clonality was computed per sample as the square root of Simpson's diversity index over productive rearrangements. TCRdb mirrors the immuneACCESS table, restricted to in-frame sequences. Some clones are absent from its copies; in checked studies, under half trace to an unresolved V gene, and the reason for the others is unknown. V, J and clone size derive from that table, while D and trimming were established from the DNA sequence. This sample has around 230,000 clones in its table, and approximately 84% of those were observed once. The biggest ten clones account for 11% of the sample.

The sequenced sample consisted of peripheral blood. The sequence derives from a man aged 50-59 years with COVID-19, enrolled during active disease. The receptor chain draws on TRBV30 and TRBJ1-5; perhaps TRBD1 is the D gene, with 5 bases matching. The CDR3 in this case is CAWSVPQVRVSQPQHF. The nucleotide sequence reads TGTGCCTGGAGTGTACCTCAAGTCAGGGTGAGTCAGCCCCAGCATTTT.